The entry that follows covers one T cell receptor (beta chain) sequence. These data come from a study of glioma-infiltrating T cells after dendritic cell vaccination. This CDR3 has 16 residues. The germline CDR1 and CDR2 sequences are MGHRA and YSYEKL. The ends were cut back, 1 base at V and 3 bases at J, with 15 bases in the middle. The method was immunoSEQ multiplex PCR; TCRdb's version includes in-frame clones alone and lacks a portion of them. The data contain tens of thousands of clones, around 83% of them singletons. The time point denotes: after dendritic cell vaccination, including at tumor progression/relapse.

The rearrangement links TRBV4-1 to TRBJ1-2, with D possibly TRBD1 on 6 matching bases. The sample consisted of blood, taken after dendritic cell vaccination. The clonotype comes from a human donor with glioblastoma. The CDR3, as DNA: TGCGCCAGCAGCCAAGTACTACGGACAGACCACTATGGCTACACCTTC. This codes for CASSQVLRTDHYGYTF.